Following are 16 T cell receptor beta chains from one sample sequenced in a study of molecular identifiers for immune sequencing clone quantification. Using its own MiXCR run on the PCR reads, TCRdb lists one record per CDR3 protein. The sample lists approximately 630,000 distinct CDR3 sequences, roughly 25% seen once, with about 0.84% in the top ten. Input material: naive CD8+ T cells from blood, with Jurkat cell RNA spiked in. The subset was: FACS-sorted CD8+CD4-CCR7+CD45RA+ naive T cells. All receptors derive from a human donor in good health. Some libraries in this study had Jurkat cell RNA spiked in.

This clonotype occurred many times. V gene TRBV7-9 combines with J gene TRBJ2-7, with a weak D call TRBD1 (6 bases). V lost 4 bases and J 1 base, leaving 14 bases between the germline ends. The germline V gene encodes CDR1 SEHNR and CDR2 FQNEAQ (reference sequence). The CDR3 totals 15 residues. The DNA for the CDR3 is TGTGCCAGCAGCTCGAGGACAGACGTATCCTACGAGCAGTACTTC. This codes for CASSSRTDVSYEQYF. Full variable domain (missing parts from reference TRBV7-9 and TRBJ2-7): DTGVSQNPRHKITKRGQNVTFRCDPISEHNRLYWYRQTLGQGPEFLTYFQNEAQLEKSRLLSDRFSAERPKGSFSTLEIQRTEQGDSAMYLCASSSRTDVSYEQYFGPGTRLTVT.

Turning to this clonotype: A read error may account for a junction end that differs from germline. The V call is TRBV12-3 or TRBV12-4, the J call TRBJ2-1, with D uncertain. This CDR3 has 14 residues. Here the CDR3 reads CASTLRNWGNEQFF. CDR3 nucleotide sequence: TGTGCCAGCACTTTACGGAATTGGGGCAATGAGCAGTTCTTC.

The chain combines TRBV27 with TRBJ2-1; 7 bases agree with TRBD2. The CDR3 contains 16 residues. The germline V gene encodes CDR1 MNHEY and CDR2 SMNVEV (reference sequence). V shed 2 bases, J shed 2 bases, and the junction held 6 bases outside the gene matches. Written as DNA, the CDR3 is TGTGCCAGCAGTTTACTGGGGGGGAGGCCCTACAATGAGCAGTTCTTC. It encodes CASSLLGGRPYNEQFF.

About this clonotype: Since a much larger clone is just one base distant, this may be a read error. The CDR3 region is CASRGGETDPPLKQYF. In DNA, the CDR3 is TGCGCCAGCCGCGGGGGGGAGACAGACCCGCCTTTGAAGCAGTACTTC. The chain has TRBV23-1 and TRBJ2-7, with 9 nucleotides matching TRBD2. TRBV23-1 is recorded as an ORF, its role being uncertain. There are 16 residues in the CDR3. V lost 8 bases to trimming and J lost 8 bases; unmatched junction nucleotides: 19.

This clonotype showed up just a few times. This chain joins TRBV18 and TRBJ2-2; perhaps D is TRBD1 or TRBD2 (5 bases each). Looked up from germline, CDR1 is KGHSH and CDR2 is LQKENI. The CDR3 covers 15 residues. The germline V and J ends were trimmed by 3 bases and 2 bases, with 10 bases remaining between them. CDR3 region: CASSPEGSNTGELFF. The CDR3 bases are TGTGCCAGCTCACCTGAGGGGAGCAACACCGGGGAGCTGTTTTTT.

The chain links TRBV19 to TRBJ1-2; 7 nucleotides match TRBD1. CDR3 length: 15 residues. J was trimmed by 6 bases and V by 5 bases; bases with no gene match: 12. Germline V gene sequence: CDR1 LNHDA, CDR2 SQIVND (reference sequence). Written as DNA, the CDR3 is TGTGCCAGTAGTGCTTACCTACAGGGGCTGCATGGCTACACCTTC. It codes for CASSAYLQGLHGYTF.

The J gene is TRBJ1-5, the V gene TRBV19; D is undetermined. Trimming took off 3 bases at V and 3 bases at J, with 18 bases between the two ends. Germline V CDR1 and CDR2: LNHDA, SQIVND (reference sequence). CDR3 size: 17 residues. The CDR3 nucleotides are TGTGCCAGTAGTATTTGCGGCGGGGTATCGGACAATCAGCCCCAGCATTTT. This translates into CASSICGGVSDNQPQHF.

The chain uses TRBV27 and TRBJ2-1; 12 bases are shared with TRBD2. The CDR3 is made up of 15 amino acids. Trimming cost V 6 bases and J 5 bases; bases outside gene matches: 5. Germline CDR1 is MNHEY and CDR2 is SMNVEV (reference sequence). The CDR3 DNA reads as TGTGCCAGCAGAACTGGACTAGCGGGGAACAATGAGCAGTTCTTC. It yields the protein CASRTGLAGNNEQFF.

This clonotype was seen more than once but under ten times. The chain carries TRBV20-1 and TRBJ1-6; possible D gene TRBD1, 6 bases. Germline CDR1 and CDR2: DFQATT and SNEGSKA (reference sequence). The CDR3 is 14 residues long. Trimming cost V 0 bases and J 9 bases, with 12 bases left between them. The CDR3 bases are TGCAGTGCTAGAGATGGGACATTAGGTTCACCCCTCCACTTT. It encodes CSARDGTLGSPLHF.

V is TRBV2 and J is TRBJ1-6; a weak D match, TRBD1 (5 bases). The V gene's germline CDR1 is SNHLY and CDR2 FYNNEI. The CDR3 has 14 amino acids. Trimming cost V 7 bases and J 14 bases, with 21 bases left between them. The CDR3 DNA is TGTGCCAGCAAAAGACAGCCCCCCGTTATCACCCTCCACTTT. It encodes CASKRQPPVITLHF.

This chain uses TRBV19 with TRBJ2-2; TRBD2 agrees at 14 bases. The CDR3 runs to 17 residues. J lost 3 bases, V lost 6 bases, and 6 bases had no gene match. CDR1 is LNHDA and CDR2 is SQIVND in the germline V gene (reference sequence). The CDR3 protein is CASSQRGLAGDTGELFF. CDR3 nucleotide sequence: TGTGCCAGTAGCCAAAGGGGACTAGCGGGGGACACCGGGGAGCTGTTTTTT.

A remark on this clonotype: Because the CDR3 is missing its conserved closing phenylalanine or tryptophan, this is likely a read error. The chain is built from TRBV7-9 and TRBJ1-1, with D maybe TRBD1 (5 bases). The germline V and J ends were trimmed by 5 bases and 1 base, with 8 bases remaining between them. The germline V gene encodes CDR1 SEHNR and CDR2 FQNEAQ (reference sequence). The CDR3 is made up of 13 amino acids. The CDR3 reads CASSPGPNTEAFL. The CDR3 DNA follows: TGTGCCAGCAGCCCAGGGCCGAACACTGAAGCTTTCTTA.

For this clonotype: Since a much larger clone is just one base distant, this may be a read error. V usage is TRBV7-9 and J usage is TRBJ1-1; possible D gene TRBD1, 5 bases. CDR1 is SEHNR and CDR2 is FQNEAQ in the germline V gene (reference sequence). The CDR3 is 13 amino acids. In DNA form, the CDR3 reads TGTGCCAGCAGTCCGGACCCGGGGACTGAAACTTTCTTT. Translation: CASSPDPGTETFF.

To note about this clonotype: A junction boundary mismatches the germline segment, possibly from a read error. V usage is TRBV29-1 and J usage is TRBJ2-7; D remains unclear. The length of the CDR3 is 13 residues. Germline lookup yields CDR1 SQVTM and CDR2 ANQGSEA. This CDR3 is CSVELGFTYERYF. Here the CDR3 DNA reads TGCAGCGTTGAACTGGGGTTCACCTACGAGCGGTACTTC.

The chain is built from TRBV20-1 and TRBJ2-5, with D possibly being TRBD2 (6 bases). Germline CDR1 and CDR2: DFQATT and SNEGSKA (reference sequence). The CDR3 totals 18 residues. Trimming shortened V by 4 bases and J by 0 bases, and 24 bases separated the two germline ends. In nucleotides, the CDR3 is TGCAGTGCTATCCAACCGGGGGAATCAGCTACTTACCAAGAGACCCAGTACTTC. It is translated as CSAIQPGESATYQETQYF.

This clonotype occurred many times. This rearrangement joins TRBV27 to TRBJ2-7; D is unclear. In germline, CDR1 is MNHEY, CDR2 SMNVEV (reference sequence). V shed 6 bases and J shed 6 bases, with 3 bases lying between them. CDR3 length: 9 amino acids. The CDR3 nucleotides read TGTGCCAGCAGGTCCGAGCAGTACTTC. As protein: CASRSEQYF.